The following is a TCR beta chain sequence with its context. Its specificity is unknown. Germline assignment: CDR1 LGHNA and CDR2 YNFKEQ. The CDR3 extends over 14 amino acids. Between the trimmed V and J ends, which lost 0 bases and 2 bases, there was a span of 6 bases. These data originate in a study of cytomegalovirus exposure and HLA in healthy donors. Study background: Early on, a data release was issued that held about 85 million unique TCRs from HLA-typed donors. Findings and limits, study-wide: Researchers reported in a later analysis that a missense DCLRE1C variant was tied to TCR beta V- and J-gene trimming. In vitro testing confirmed a few CMV-associated chains as specific for CMV antigens. Investigators reported over 150 TCR beta chains as tied to cytomegalovirus.

It was with 60 Vbeta and 13 Jbeta primers that the PCR ran. The protocol was immunoSEQ multiplex PCR, while the TCRdb copy is restricted to in-frame clones and leaves out a portion. The sample yields 160,000 or so clones, about 80% seen once. This clonotype was sampled from a woman in her thirties or forties in good health and CMV-seronegative. The sequencing sample was made of PBMCs. The chain links TRBV4-2 to TRBJ2-3; the D is unclear. CDR3 in amino acids: CASSQDVYTDTQYF. As DNA, the CDR3 is TGTGCCAGCAGCCAAGATGTTTACACAGATACGCAGTATTTT.